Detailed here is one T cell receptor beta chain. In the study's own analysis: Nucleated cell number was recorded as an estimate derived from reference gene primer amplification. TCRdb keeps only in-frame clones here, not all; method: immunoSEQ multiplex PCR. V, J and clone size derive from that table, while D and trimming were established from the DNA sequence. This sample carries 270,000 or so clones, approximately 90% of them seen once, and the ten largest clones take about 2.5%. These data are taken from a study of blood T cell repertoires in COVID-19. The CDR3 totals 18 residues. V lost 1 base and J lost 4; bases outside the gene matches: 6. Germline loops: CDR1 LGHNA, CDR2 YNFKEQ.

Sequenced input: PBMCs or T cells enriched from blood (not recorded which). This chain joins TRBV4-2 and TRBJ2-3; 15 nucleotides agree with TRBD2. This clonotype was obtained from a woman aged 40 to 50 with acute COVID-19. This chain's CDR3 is CASSQARTSGGAADTQYF. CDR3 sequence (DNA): TGTGCCAGCAGCCAAGCTCGGACTAGCGGGGGGGCAGCAGATACGCAGTATTTT.